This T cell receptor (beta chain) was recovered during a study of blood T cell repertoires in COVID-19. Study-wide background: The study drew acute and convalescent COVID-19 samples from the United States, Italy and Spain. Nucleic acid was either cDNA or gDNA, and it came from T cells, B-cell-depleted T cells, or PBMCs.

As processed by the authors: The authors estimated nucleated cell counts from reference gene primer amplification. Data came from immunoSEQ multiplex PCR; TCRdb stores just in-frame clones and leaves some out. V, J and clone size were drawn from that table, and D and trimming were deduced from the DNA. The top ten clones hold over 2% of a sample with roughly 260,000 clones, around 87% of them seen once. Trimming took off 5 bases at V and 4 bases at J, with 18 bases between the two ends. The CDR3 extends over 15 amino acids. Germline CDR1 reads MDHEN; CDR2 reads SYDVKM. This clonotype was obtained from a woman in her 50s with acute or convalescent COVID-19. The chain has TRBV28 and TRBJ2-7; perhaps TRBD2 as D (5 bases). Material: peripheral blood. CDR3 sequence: CASSVGSASSYEQYF. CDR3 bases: TGTGCCAGCAGTGTAGGTAGCGCATCTTCGTACGAGCAGTACTTC.